This T cell receptor (beta chain) was sequenced for a study of blood T cell repertoires in COVID-19. At the level of the study: The United States, Italy and Spain provided the acute and convalescent COVID-19 samples. T cells, B-cell-depleted T cells, or PBMCs supplied cDNA or gDNA.

CDR3 size: 15 residues. V shed 4 bases, J shed 7 bases, and the junction held 7 bases outside the gene matches. Germline-derived CDR1 and CDR2 are SGHDN and FVKESK. Assay used: immunoSEQ multiplex PCR; TCRdb lists only in-frame clones, some missing. The sample yields roughly 240,000 clones, 85% seen once. Input material: PBMCs or T cells enriched from blood (not recorded which). The V gene is TRBV14, the J gene TRBJ2-1, with 10 bases matching TRBD2. The sequence was collected from a woman in her forties or fifties with acute COVID-19. Here the CDR3 reads CASSRQPGLANEQFF. The CDR3 DNA sequence: TGTGCCAGCAGCCGACAACCGGGACTAGCGAATGAGCAGTTCTTC. The whole variable domain, remainder taken from reference TRBV14 and TRBJ2-1, is EAGVTQFPSHSVIEKGQTVTLRCDPISGHDNLYWYRRVMGKEIKFLLHFVKESKQDESGMPNNRFLAERTGGTYSTLKVQPAELEDSGVYFCASSRQPGLANEQFFGPGTRLTVL.